This T cell receptor beta chain stems from a study of graft-versus-host responses after intestinal transplantation. Of note for this clone: Its antigen remains unknown.

This table comes from immunoSEQ multiplex PCR, and its TCRdb copy is limited to in-frame clones, with some not included. This table holds some 90,000 clones, 75% to 95% found once. This clonotype originated in a human donor who received an intestinal transplant. Sequencing used unstimulated CD8+ T cells sorted from spleen or lymph node cells, obtained before intestinal transplant.

The CDR3, as DNA: TGTGCCAGCGGCCGGGGGACCTACGAGCAGTACTTC. This gives the protein CASGRGTYEQYF. This rearrangement joins TRBV28 to TRBJ2-7; a weak D match, TRBD2 (6 bases). The CDR3 is made up of 12 amino acids. V lost 8 bases and J lost 2, with 10 bases in between. Germline V CDR1 and CDR2: MDHEN, SYDVKM. The variable domain in full, with the rest retrieved from reference TRBV28 and TRBJ2-7, is DVKVTQSSRYLVKRTGEKVFLECVQDMDHENMFWYRQDPGLGLRLIYFSYDVKMKEKGDIPEGYSVSREKKERFSLILESASTNQTSMYLCASGRGTYEQYFGPGTRLTVT.